Below, one TCR beta chain is given with its context. The antigen remains unidentified. Profiled with immunoSEQ multiplex PCR; TCRdb holds only in-frame clones, not every one. Here the sample spans tens of thousands of clones, about 85% being singletons. This sample stems from a study of OX40 agonist ivuxolimab in advanced cancers. Findings and caveats of the study: The study observed clonal expansion of CD4+ and CD8+ blood T cells by week 6 at 0.1 to 3.0 mg/kg. The specificity for antigen of the expanded peripheral T cells was not determined. Researchers report that CD8+ T cells had, on average, more expanded clones than CD4+.

Blood sampling took place at baseline, cycle 4 day 1, and cycle 7 day 1. The source is an adult with an advanced solid tumor such as melanoma, head and neck, liver or kidney cancer. Sequencing was performed on CD4+ or CD8+ T cells sorted from blood, taken in a trial of the OX40 agonist ivuxolimab.

As DNA, the CDR3 is TGTGCCAGCAGCGTTCTGGGAGGGGTCACCGGGGAGCTGTTTTTT. Protein product: CASSVLGGVTGELFF. The rearrangement links TRBV9 to TRBJ2-2; TRBD2 matches 7 bases. The trim removed 2 bases at V and 4 bases at J, leaving 5 bases unmatched. The CDR3 length is 15 residues. CDR1 is SGDLS, CDR2 YYNGEE, per germline.